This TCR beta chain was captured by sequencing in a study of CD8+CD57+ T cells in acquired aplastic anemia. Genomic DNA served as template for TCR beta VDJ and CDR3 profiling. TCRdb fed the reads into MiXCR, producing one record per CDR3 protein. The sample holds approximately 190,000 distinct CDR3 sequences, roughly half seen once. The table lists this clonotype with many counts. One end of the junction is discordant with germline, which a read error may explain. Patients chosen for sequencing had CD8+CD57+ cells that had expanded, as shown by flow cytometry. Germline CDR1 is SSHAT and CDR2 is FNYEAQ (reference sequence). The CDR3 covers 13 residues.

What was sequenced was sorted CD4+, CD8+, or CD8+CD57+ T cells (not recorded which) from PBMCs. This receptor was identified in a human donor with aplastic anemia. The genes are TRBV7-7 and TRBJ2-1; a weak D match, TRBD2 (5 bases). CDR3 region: CASSTRLKDEQFF. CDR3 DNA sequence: TGTGCTAGCAGCACCAGACTAAAGGATGAGCAGTTCTTC.